In its sample, the clone carrying this T cell receptor (beta chain) was seen once. All donors participated as healthy donors of bone marrow. Germline values: CDR1 MNHEY, CDR2 SVGAGI. After removal of 5 bases from V and 2 bases from J, the junction contained 2 bases not matched to a gene. The CDR3 runs to 15 residues. This sample was taken from a study of cytomegalovirus exposure and HLA in healthy donors. A multiplex PCR was run with 60 Vbeta primers and 13 Jbeta primers. The protocol was immunoSEQ multiplex PCR, while the TCRdb copy is restricted to in-frame clones and leaves out a portion. The repertoire holds 200,000 to 250,000 clones, around 83% seen once, with around 2.7% in the top ten.

The gene calls are TRBV6-5 and TRBJ2-1; 11 nucleotides agree with TRBD2. Sequencing was done on a sample of PBMCs. This clonotype was obtained from a woman aged 40 to 50 in good health and CMV-seronegative. The chain's CDR3 is CASSPGLAAYNEQFF. CDR3 DNA sequence: TGTGCCAGCAGTCCGGGACTAGCGGCCTACAATGAGCAGTTCTTC.